The source of this T cell receptor (beta chain) is a study of blood T cells in healthy people across ages. This CDR3 is built from 15 residues. V lost 2 bases and J 1 base, leaving 12 bases between the germline ends. CDR1 is MNHEY and CDR2 is SMNVEV in the germline V gene (reference sequence). The use of a sample-barcoded 5' primer and a J-beta primer mix characterized a second PCR of about 7 to 12 cycles. TCRdb re-derived calls from the 5' RACE reads in MiXCR, one entry per CDR3 protein. The top ten hold approximately 4% of the sample, which has 1.5 million or so distinct CDR3 sequences, approximately 42% seen once. This clonotype was seen a few times.

V usage is TRBV27 and J usage is TRBJ2-7, with D tentatively TRBD2 (6 bases). The specimen was blood. This clonotype was obtained from a woman under 30 in good health. CDR3 nucleotide sequence: TGTGCCAGCAGTTTAATCGGGAGACAGTCCTACGAGCAGTACTTC. Translation gives CASSLIGRQSYEQYF.